A selection of T cell receptor beta chains follows, all from one sample in a study of T cell responses to AZD1222 COVID-19 vaccine. Produced via immunoSEQ multiplex PCR; TCRdb's table is partial and in-frame only. The data show around 94,000 clones, more than 85% seen once. The sequenced sample was peripheral blood, obtained on day 0 of AZD1222 vaccination. These receptors all come from an adult in good health. The CDR3 runs from the conserved cysteine through the conserved F or W. D genes are given only for firm matches. Clone size, where shown, is once, few, many, or a class for clones that have expanded.

D gene	V gene	clone size	J gene	CDR3 protein	CDR3 DNA
TRBD1	TRBV5-1	.	TRBJ1-5	CASSLEAGGNQPQHF	TGCGCCAGCAGCTTGGAGGCAGGGGGAAATCAGCCCCAGCATTTT
.	TRBV11-2	.	TRBJ1-4	CASSPGGARGEKLFF	TGTGCCAGCAGCCCCGGGGGGGCGCGAGGTGAAAAACTGTTTTTT
TRBD2	TRBV3-1/TRBV3-2	.	TRBJ2-5	CASTGRGTSGKGTQYF	TGTGCCAGCACCGGCAGGGGGACTAGCGGGAAGGGGACCCAGTACTTC
TRBD1	TRBV18	.	TRBJ1-1	CASSPSFAQGRTEAFF	TGTGCCAGCTCACCCAGTTTTGCACAGGGGCGGACTGAAGCTTTCTTT
TRBD1	TRBV6-5	.	TRBJ1-1	CASSYFTGQGPEAFF	TGTGCCAGCAGTTACTTTACGGGACAGGGCCCTGAAGCTTTCTTT
TRBD1	TRBV15	.	TRBJ2-7	CATSREKDRGGFPHTHEQYF	TGTGCCACCAGCAGAGAGAAAGACAGGGGGGGTTTCCCACACACACACGAGCAGTACTTC
.	TRBV6-4	.	TRBJ2-3	CASSGSETDTQYF	TGTGCCAGCAGCGGGAGTGAAACAGATACGCAGTATTTT
.	TRBV27	.	TRBJ2-3	CASSLRQSQYF	TGTGCCAGCAGTTTAAGACAATCGCAGTATTTT
.	TRBV5-6	.	TRBJ1-5	CASSWGNQPQHF	TGTGCCAGCAGCTGGGGTAATCAGCCCCAGCATTTT
TRBD1	TRBV27	once	TRBJ2-2	CASSLLVPGGTGELFF	TGTGCCAGCAGTTTGTTGGTACCAGGGGGCACCGGGGAGCTGTTTTTT
TRBD1	TRBV19	.	TRBJ1-5	CASLGQGDTSRVHQPQHF	TGTGCCAGTCTAGGACAGGGCGATACCTCTAGGGTTCATCAGCCCCAGCATTTT
TRBD1	TRBV12-5	.	TRBJ1-1	CASGKGQEVTEAFF	TGTGCTAGTGGAAAGGGACAGGAGGTCACTGAAGCTTTCTTT
.	TRBV6-2/TRBV6-3	.	TRBJ2-1	CASSPGVSYNEQFF	TGTGCCAGCAGTCCAGGGGTTTCCTACAATGAGCAGTTCTTC
.	TRBV7-9	.	TRBJ2-7	CASSLKGGPYEQYF	TGTGCCAGCAGCTTAAAGGGGGGTCCCTACGAGCAGTACTTC
.	TRBV6-6	.	TRBJ1-2	CASSYSKPAGGYTF	TGTGCCAGCAGTTACTCGAAGCCTGCCGGTGGCTACACCTTC
TRBD1	TRBV28	.	TRBJ1-1	CASSPRTGGVLRAFF	TGTGCCAGCAGTCCTCGGACAGGGGGAGTGTTAAGAGCTTTCTTT
TRBD1	TRBV28	once	TRBJ2-7	CASSSPRRDRGSYEQYF	TGTGCCAGCAGTTCACCCCGCCGGGACAGGGGATCCTACGAGCAGTACTTC
TRBD1	TRBV4-1	.	TRBJ1-4	CASSQDLRTGVAEKLFF	TGCGCCAGCAGCCAAGATTTAAGAACAGGGGTTGCGGAAAAACTGTTTTTT
TRBD1	TRBV19	.	TRBJ1-3	CASSSRQGPNSGNTIYF	TGTGCCAGTAGTTCCCGACAGGGGCCTAACTCTGGAAACACCATATATTTT
.	TRBV21-1	.	TRBJ1-5	CASSNGQLHQPQHF	TGTGCCAGCAGCAACGGACAGCTTCATCAGCCCCAGCATTTT
.	TRBV9	.	TRBJ2-5	CAGDKLMGTQYF	TGTGCCGGGGACAAGTTAATGGGGACCCAGTACTTC
.	TRBV5-1	.	TRBJ2-7	CASSLHRAYEQYF	TGCGCCAGCAGCTTGCACAGGGCCTACGAGCAGTACTTC
.	TRBV7-8	.	TRBJ1-4	CASGPGQINEKLFF	TGTGCCAGCGGGCCGGGACAAATTAATGAAAAACTGTTTTTT
TRBD1	TRBV7-8	.	TRBJ1-2	CASSFLGRGREYGYTF	TGTGCCAGCAGCTTTTTGGGCAGGGGGCGCGAATATGGCTACACCTTC
TRBD1	TRBV5-5	.	TRBJ1-5	CASSFSGTGSGQPQHF	TGTGCCAGCAGCTTTTCCGGGACAGGGTCTGGTCAGCCCCAGCATTTT
.	TRBV9	.	TRBJ2-3	CASSVASGTDTQYF	TGTGCCAGCAGCGTAGCTTCAGGCACAGATACGCAGTATTTT
.	TRBV19	.	TRBJ2-1	CASTLGGNYNEQFF	TGTGCCAGTACGTTGGGCGGAAATTACAATGAGCAGTTCTTC
.	TRBV4-3	medium-sized	TRBJ1-2	CASSQALGHTF	TGCGCCAGCAGCCAAGCACTGGGGCACACCTTC
.	TRBV20-1	.	TRBJ2-5	CSASRLGVETQYF	TGCAGTGCTAGTCGACTAGGAGTAGAGACCCAGTACTTC
.	TRBV6-5	.	TRBJ1-1	CASSYSGVSNTEAFF	TGTGCCAGCAGTTACTCGGGGGTTTCGAACACTGAAGCTTTCTTT
.	TRBV5-4	.	TRBJ2-5	CASSLARFQETQYF	TGTGCCAGCAGCTTGGCCAGGTTCCAAGAGACCCAGTACTTC